This entry concerns a single T cell receptor (beta chain). Its antigen is still unknown. The data belong to a study of T cell responses to AZD1222 COVID-19 vaccine. Looking at the study overall: Pooling of second doses given at about 4 or about 12 weeks was done. Study outcomes and limitations: In all cases, repertoires were sampled only after the peak T cell response. White British ancestry dominated among donors, who included more females, and clonal diversity was possibly underestimated.

Profiled with immunoSEQ multiplex PCR; TCRdb holds only in-frame clones, not every one. The sample records approximately 110,000 clones, less than 90% being singletons. Per germline, CDR1 MNHEY and CDR2 SVGAGI. Germline trimming cut 2 bases from V and 2 bases from J; bases unmatched to any gene: 5. The CDR3 consists of 16 residues. The rearrangement uses TRBV6-5 and TRBJ2-7; 11 nucleotides match TRBD1. The sequencing here drew on peripheral blood, taken on day 0 of AZD1222 vaccination. The clonotype originates from an adult in good health. The CDR3 sequence: CASSYRGTGGAYEQYF. CDR3 in DNA: TGTGCCAGCAGTTACAGGGGGACAGGGGGAGCCTACGAGCAGTACTTC.